The entry below describes one TCR beta chain. This sample was included in a study of beta chain features in type 1 diabetes. The CDR3 spans 14 residues. The germline V gene has CDR1 LNHDA and CDR2 SQIVND (reference sequence). Trimming cost V 2 bases and J 3 bases, with 5 bases left between them. As every portion of the isolated RNA was reverse transcribed, the sequencing read expressed TCRB transcripts. The assay was immunoSEQ multiplex PCR, and TCRdb's table has in-frame clones only and misses some. The sample gives about 320,000 clones, approximately 15% of which show up once; roughly 7% is in the top ten.

Sequenced: central memory CD4+ T cells from blood. The receptor's source is a man aged 25-40 years in good health. The chain employs TRBV19 and TRBJ2-6; D gene unclear. For the CDR3, the DNA is TGTGCCAGTAGTATAAGGAGTGGGGCCAACGTCCTGACTTTC. Translated, it gives CASSIRSGANVLTF.